These 29 T cell receptor beta chains were sequenced from one sample in a study of monozygotic twins with cystic fibrosis (dated by TCRdb to the early 2020s). The library was obtained by the immunoSEQ multiplex PCR assay. The source is immuneACCESS, and TCRdb retained only in-frame sequences with V and J called. Part of the clones is not carried over; for the studies checked, unresolved V genes explain less than half of this, and the remainder is unexplained. Across this sample there are 25,000 to 30,000 clones, with 90% seen only once. 0.45% to 0.65% of the sample is in the top ten clones. Input material: blood. The receptors shown here come from a girl aged 2-10 years with cystic fibrosis.

The CDR3 DNA follows: TGTGCCACCAAAAGCGCACAGGGGCTAGCTAACTATGGCTACACCTTC. Translated: CATKSAQGLANYGYTF. V is TRBV5-4 and J is TRBJ1-2, with TRBD1 matching over 7 bases. The V gene's germline CDR1 is SGHNT and CDR2 YYREEE (reference sequence). With V trimmed by 9 bases and J by 0 bases, 14 bases remained unmatched. This CDR3 is built from 16 residues. Combining the CDR3 with reference TRBV5-4 and TRBJ1-2 gives the whole variable domain ETGVTQSPTHLIKTRGQQVTLRCSSQSGHNTVSWYQQALGQGPQFIFQYYREEENGRGNFPPRFSGLQFPNYSSELNVNALELDDSALYLCATKSAQGLANYGYTFGSGTRLTVV.

The J gene is TRBJ1-2, the V gene TRBV6-5; a weak D match, TRBD1 (5 bases). The V and J ends lost 4 bases and 8 bases respectively, with 8 bases between them. Germline-derived CDR1 and CDR2 are MNHEY and SVGAGI. The CDR3 has 11 residues. This CDR3 reads CASSSTEGYTF. The CDR3 DNA follows: TGTGCCAGCAGTTCGACAGAAGGCTACACCTTC.

V gene TRBV6-5 combines with J gene TRBJ2-7; 11 bases line up with TRBD1. The J segment lost 4 bases and the V segment lost 0 bases, leaving 2 bases of the junction unmatched. Looked up from germline, CDR1 is MNHEY and CDR2 is SVGAGI. This CDR3 spans 15 amino acids. CDR3 sequence reads: CASSYSWDRGYEQYF. The DNA of the CDR3 is TGTGCCAGCAGTTACTCGTGGGACAGGGGGTACGAGCAGTACTTC.

This chain joins TRBV5-5 and TRBJ2-7; possibly TRBD2 for D (6 bases). The germline V gene encodes CDR1 SGHKS and CDR2 YYEKEE (reference sequence). V shed 4 bases and J shed 0 bases, with 17 bases lying between them. CDR3 length: 16 residues. This CDR3 reads CASSPGVLRNSYEQYF. CDR3 DNA sequence: TGTGCCAGCAGCCCGGGGGTCTTAAGGAACTCCTACGAGCAGTACTTC.

In DNA, the CDR3 is TGTGCCAGCAATAAAGGGGCGGAGAACACTGAAGCTTTCTTT. Its protein is CASNKGAENTEAFF. The rearrangement links TRBV2 to TRBJ1-1; tentatively, D is TRBD1 (5 bases). CDR1 and CDR2 (germline): SNHLY, FYNNEI. The V gene lost 7 bases and the J gene lost 1 base, with 13 bases spanning the gap. This CDR3 spans 14 amino acids.

The chain combines TRBV19 with TRBJ2-7; 10 bases are shared with TRBD2. V dropped 3 bases and J dropped 5; count of bases not matched to a gene: 7. CDR1 LNHDA and CDR2 SQIVND come from the germline V gene (reference sequence). CDR3 length equals 15 residues. For the CDR3, the DNA is TGTGCCAGTAGTATTGTTGGGCTAGCGGGGGACGAGCAGTACTTC. Encoded protein: CASSIVGLAGDEQYF.

The chain is built from TRBV14 and TRBJ1-2; TRBD1 agrees at 7 bases. Germline loops: CDR1 SGHDN, CDR2 FVKESK. The CDR3 length is 15 residues. Trimming cost V 4 bases and J 4 bases; bases outside gene matches: 9. The CDR3 loop is CASSPRIDRVYGYTF. CDR3 DNA sequence: TGTGCCAGCAGCCCGCGCATTGACAGGGTCTATGGCTACACCTTC.

CDR3 in DNA: TGCAGTGCCACCATCTCAGAGCAGTACTTC. Protein: CSATISEQYF. The V gene is TRBV20-1, the J gene TRBJ2-7; D gene ambiguous. The CDR3 is 10 amino acids. In germline, CDR1 is DFQATT, CDR2 SNEGSKA (reference sequence). The V gene lost 6 bases and the J gene lost 7 bases, with 10 bases spanning the gap.

This clone was seen just once. The chain links TRBV5-1 to TRBJ1-2; D is ambiguous. The V gene lost 4 bases and the J gene lost 3 bases, with 4 bases spanning the gap. The CDR3 totals 11 residues. Germline values: CDR1 SGHRS, CDR2 YFSETQ. CDR3 nucleotides: TGCGCCAGCAGCAATTACTATGGCTACACCTTC. The encoded protein is CASSNYYGYTF.

The chain links TRBV14 to TRBJ1-1, with TRBD1 as a possible D gene (5 bases). The CDR3 is 15 residues long. The ends were cut back, 1 base at V and 3 bases at J, with 12 bases in the middle. The germline V gene encodes CDR1 SGHDN and CDR2 FVKESK. The CDR3 nucleotides are TGTGCCAGCAGCCAAGTGAGGGGACGATACACTGAAGCTTTCTTT. Protein: CASSQVRGRYTEAFF.

V usage is TRBV4-2 and J usage is TRBJ1-6, with D perhaps TRBD1 (6 bases). V lost 2 bases to trimming and J lost 0 bases, with 17 bases between them. The CDR3 consists of 19 residues. Germline-derived CDR1 and CDR2 are LGHNA and YNFKEQ. The CDR3, as DNA: TGTGCCAGCAGCCAAAATCCCGGACAGACGAGCTCCTATAATTCACCCCTCCACTTT. As protein: CASSQNPGQTSSYNSPLHF.

This clone has more than one count but fewer than ten. V and J are TRBV7-9 and TRBJ1-2; D not resolved. Trimming took off 4 bases at V and 0 bases at J, with 15 bases between the two ends. Germline assignment: CDR1 SEHNR and CDR2 FQNEAQ (reference sequence). The CDR3 loop spans 16 amino acids. DNA for the CDR3: TGTGCCAGCAGCTCTCGCGCGGGGTTAGCTAACTATGGCTACACCTTC. Translating gives CASSSRAGLANYGYTF.

This clone was observed once. The gene calls are TRBV7-2 and TRBJ2-1; no reliable D call. The germline CDR1 and CDR2 sequences are SGHTA and FQGNSA. With 5 bases removed from V and 9 bases from J, the gap between germline ends came to 20 bases. The CDR3 spans 15 residues. CDR3 DNA sequence: TGTGCCAGCAGCGATCGCAGGAACCAGCTCGGTGAGCAGTTCTTC. Amino acid sequence: CASSDRRNQLGEQFF. Full variable domain (rest looked up from reference TRBV7-2 and TRBJ2-1): GAGVSQSPSNKVTEKGKDVELRCDPISGHTALYWYRQSLGQGLEFLIYFQGNSAPDKSGLPSDRFSAERTGGSVSTLTIQRTQQEDSAVYLCASSDRRNQLGEQFFGPGTRLTVL.

This rearrangement joins TRBV6-5 to TRBJ2-3; D not certain. CDR1 and CDR2 (germline): MNHEY, SVGAGI. V lost 2 bases, J lost 4 bases, and 1 base lay in between. This CDR3 region has 11 residues. Here the CDR3 reads CASSYADTQYF. The CDR3 DNA follows: TGTGCCAGCAGTTACGCAGATACGCAGTATTTT.

Here the CDR3 reads CAWSVATGGVTQYF. In nucleotides, the CDR3 is TGTGCCTGGAGTGTAGCAACAGGGGGAGTGACCCAGTACTTC. This sequence joins TRBV30 and TRBJ2-5; 8 bases map to TRBD1. There are 14 residues in the CDR3. Unmatched junction bases numbered 7, after V lost 0 bases and J lost 7 bases. Germline CDR1 is GTSNPN and CDR2 is SVGIG (reference sequence). Using reference TRBV30 and TRBJ2-5 for the parts outside the CDR3, the full variable domain is SQTIHQWPATLVQPVGSPLSLECTVEGTSNPNLYWYRQAAGRGLQLLFYSVGIGQISSEVPQNLSASRPQDRQFILSSKKLLLSDSGFYLCAWSVATGGVTQYFGPGTRLLVL.

V and J are TRBV6-5 and TRBJ2-4; D is unclear. The CDR3 is made up of 15 amino acids. Germline V lookup: CDR1 MNHEY, CDR2 SVGAGI. Trimming shortened V by 0 bases and J by 6 bases, and 12 bases separated the two germline ends. CDR3 coding DNA: TGTGCCAGCAGTTACTCGGCCAGTAATGGAAACATTCAGTACTTC. It yields the protein CASSYSASNGNIQYF.

The CDR3, as DNA: TGCAGTGCCCGGGAGGACGCCCTCCACTTT. This sequence encodes CSAREDALHF. The V call is TRBV20-1, the J call TRBJ1-6, with D unclear. Looked up from germline, CDR1 is DFQATT and CDR2 is SNEGSKA (reference sequence). V was pared by 6 bases and J by 14 bases, with 11 bases between. CDR3 length: 10 amino acids.

For this clone: Compared with germline, one end of the junction differs, possibly owing to a read error. The chain joins TRBV30 to TRBJ1-1; a possible D gene is TRBD1 (6 bases). Germline CDR1 and CDR2: GTSNPN and SVGIG (reference sequence). The CDR3 covers 14 residues. The CDR3 DNA sequence: TGTGCCCGGAGGCACTCCGGGGGGCACACTGAAGCTTTCTTT. It codes for CARRHSGGHTEAFF.

The sample holds one count of this clone. The chain has TRBV6-5 and TRBJ2-7; 9 bases map to TRBD1. This CDR3 has 16 amino acids. Germline loops: CDR1 MNHEY, CDR2 SVGAGI. The trim removed 1 base at V and 2 bases at J, leaving 6 bases unmatched. The CDR3, as DNA: TGTGCCAGCAGTTACTTCTCGGGACAGGGAACCTACGAGCAGTACTTC. It is translated as CASSYFSGQGTYEQYF.

The chain combines TRBV7-2 with TRBJ1-5, with D unclear. The CDR3 is 15 residues long. CDR1 and CDR2 from the germline V gene are SGHTA and FQGNSA. The V end was cut by 0 bases, the J end by 3 bases, with 9 bases between. The DNA for the CDR3 is TGTGCCAGCAGCTTAGCGGGTGGGCCCAATCAGCCCCAGCATTTT. Translated, it gives CASSLAGGPNQPQHF. Filled out from reference TRBV7-2 and TRBJ1-5, the complete variable domain reads GAGVSQSPSNKVTEKGKDVELRCDPISGHTALYWYRQSLGQGLEFLIYFQGNSAPDKSGLPSDRFSAERTGGSVSTLTIQRTQQEDSAVYLCASSLAGGPNQPQHFGDGTRLSIL.

V is TRBV19 and J is TRBJ2-7, with D possibly matching TRBD2 (7 bases). V lost 5 bases and J 2 bases, leaving 13 bases between the germline ends. This CDR3 is 14 amino acids long. The germline V gene has CDR1 LNHDA and CDR2 SQIVND (reference sequence). The DNA of the CDR3 is TGTGCCAGTAGTCGGAGGGGGAGGGCCTACGAGCAGTACTTC. Protein product: CASSRRGRAYEQYF.

The genes are TRBV6-1 and TRBJ1-1; 9 nucleotides align to TRBD1. V was clipped by 6 bases and J by 4 bases; unmatched bases: 6. CDR3 length equals 14 residues. In germline, CDR1 is MNHNS, CDR2 SASEGT. CDR3 protein: CASSRDRAFTEAFF. As DNA, the CDR3 is TGTGCCAGCAGCCGGGACAGGGCCTTCACTGAAGCTTTCTTT.

The gene calls are TRBV7-9 and TRBJ2-1; 9 nucleotides agree with TRBD1. This CDR3 has 13 residues. The V gene end was trimmed by 4 bases and the J gene end by 10 bases; junction bases not matched to a gene: 5. Germline lookup yields CDR1 SEHNR and CDR2 FQNEAQ (reference sequence). This CDR3 is CASSWDREGEQFF. DNA for the CDR3: TGTGCCAGCAGCTGGGACAGGGAGGGGGAGCAGTTCTTC.

The genes are TRBV7-7 and TRBJ2-1; TRBD1 matches 8 bases. From germline, CDR1 is SSHAT and CDR2 FNYEAQ (reference sequence). The CDR3 spans 15 residues. V lost 5 bases to trimming and J lost 2 bases; unmatched junction nucleotides: 5. For the CDR3, the DNA is TGTGCCAGCAGCCCCGACAGGGGTCCCTACAATGAGCAGTTCTTC. The encoded protein is CASSPDRGPYNEQFF. Combining the CDR3 with reference TRBV7-7 and TRBJ2-1 gives the whole variable domain GAGVSQSPRYKVTKRGQDVTLRCDPISSHATLYWYQQALGQGPEFLTYFNYEAQPDKSGLPSDRFSAERPEGSISTLTIQRTEQRDSAMYRCASSPDRGPYNEQFFGPGTRLTVL.

This chain connects TRBV5-1 to TRBJ2-3, with D possibly being TRBD2 (6 bases). The germline V gene has CDR1 SGHRS and CDR2 YFSETQ. This CDR3 has 14 residues. Trimming left V 5 bases short and J 0 bases short, with 10 bases between. This CDR3 is CASRPGTSTDTQYF. The CDR3 region has the DNA TGCGCCAGCAGACCCGGGACTAGCACAGATACGCAGTATTTT.

The chain recombines TRBV5-4 with TRBJ2-3, with D hard to call. Per the germline V gene, CDR1 is SGHNT and CDR2 is YYREEE (reference sequence). The CDR3 spans 15 residues. The V gene lost 4 bases and the J gene lost 6 bases, with 18 bases spanning the gap. The CDR3 nucleotides read TGTGCCAGCAGCCTACCACCTCCCTCATCGGATACGCAGTATTTT. Translated, it gives CASSLPPPSSDTQYF.

V is TRBV5-4 and J is TRBJ2-5, with 9 positions matching TRBD2. The ends lost 0 bases at V and 4 bases at J; junction bases unmatched: 10. Looked up from germline, CDR1 is SGHNT and CDR2 is YYREEE (reference sequence). This CDR3 has 17 amino acids. Here the CDR3 reads CASSLGIAGARGETQYF. In DNA, the CDR3 is TGTGCCAGCAGCTTGGGAATAGCGGGGGCCCGGGGAGAGACCCAGTACTTC.

This chain uses TRBV6-6 with TRBJ2-4; weak D call: TRBD1 (5 bases). V dropped 7 bases and J dropped 1 base, with 17 bases sitting between them. This CDR3 comprises 16 residues. Germline CDR1 and CDR2: MNHNY and SVGAGI (reference sequence). CDR3 sequence: CASTPPQGWAKNIQYF. CDR3 coding DNA: TGTGCCAGCACCCCCCCCCAGGGTTGGGCCAAAAACATTCAGTACTTC.

The gene calls are TRBV2 and TRBJ2-7, with 7 bases matching TRBD1. The CDR3 loop spans 16 amino acids. J was trimmed by 0 bases and V by 3 bases; bases with no gene match: 8. Germline CDR1 is SNHLY and CDR2 is FYNNEI. CDR3 in amino acids: CASSDEGQLSSYEQYF. The DNA for the CDR3 is TGTGCCAGCAGTGATGAGGGACAGCTGAGCTCCTACGAGCAGTACTTC.